This T cell receptor beta chain stems from a study of Ad26.COV2.S vaccination and SARS-CoV-2 variants. The V gene end was trimmed by 5 bases and the J gene end by 2 bases; junction bases not matched to a gene: 7. The CDR3 is 16 residues long. The germline gives CDR1 SGHRS, CDR2 YFSETQ. Notes on the study in general: With respect to non-spike TCR breadth, vaccine and placebo recipients were similar. Breadth and depth estimates from TCRs may understate total T cell responses.

Treatment of the sample: around 19 received Ad26.COV2.S at low or high dose, single or two shots; several received placebo; per-sample allocation not given. Sampling was done on day 63 after the first vaccine or placebo injection. Remarks on this clone: Its antigen is as yet unknown.

Method: immunoSEQ multiplex PCR; TCRdb's copy keeps in-frame clones and lacks some. The table includes about 410,000 clones, roughly 90% detected once. This sample comprised peripheral blood, obtained in a trial of Ad26.COV2.S vaccine versus placebo. This clonotype was obtained from a person between 18 and 65 years old who received the Ad26.COV2.S COVID-19 vaccine or a placebo. This chain links TRBV5-1 with TRBJ2-2; 9 bases agree with TRBD2. CDR3 sequence: CASRRTSGPNTGELFF. The CDR3 bases are TGCGCCAGCAGGCGAACTAGCGGGCCAAACACCGGGGAGCTGTTTTTT.